The clone carrying this T cell receptor (beta chain) was seen at least ten times. Antigen: not known. This entry is derived from a study of identical twins. Template switching added a universal primer binding site, and final cDNA carried unique molecular identifiers. TCRdb independently ran MiXCR on the 5' RACE reads; one entry per CDR3 protein. The table records 700,000 to 950,000 distinct CDR3 sequences, 9% to 15% of them present only once. Study observations and caveats: In beta out-of-frame sequences, the excess sharing between twins was weaker. Insertions were reduced in abundant cord blood beta clonotypes but not in memory repertoires.

In germline, CDR1 is SEHNR, CDR2 FQNEAQ (reference sequence). The CDR3 is made up of 15 amino acids. Trimming left V 1 base short and J 5 bases short, with 14 bases between. The data were also submitted as part of a second study, on yellow fever vaccine responses in identical twins.

The material sequenced was PBMCs. The V call is TRBV7-9, the J call TRBJ2-5; no reliable D call. The clonotype comes from a woman aged 18-29 years in good health. This chain's CDR3 is CASSLGARLPETQYF. The CDR3 DNA follows: TGTGCCAGCAGCTTAGGGGCGAGGTTGCCGGAGACCCAGTACTTC.